This record covers a single T cell receptor (beta chain). The antigen remains undetermined. The record originates from a study of cytomegalovirus exposure and HLA in healthy donors. In germline, CDR1 is MNHNS, CDR2 SASEGT. The CDR3 covers 13 residues. Trimming took off 4 bases at V and 0 bases at J, with 6 bases between the two ends. The study ran its PCR with 60 Vbeta and 13 Jbeta primers. Here immunoSEQ multiplex PCR was the method, and the copy in TCRdb shows in-frame clones only, minus some. Of approximately 190,000 clones in the sample, roughly 83% were seen once. Regarding the study as a whole: Later analysis showed most CMV-associated TCR beta chains appearing HLA-restricted.

This clonotype was obtained from a boy aged 10-17 years in good health and CMV-seronegative. The J gene is TRBJ1-1, the V gene TRBV6-1; no clear D gene. Sequencing was done on a sample of PBMCs. The CDR3 loop is CASSVSVNTEAFF. The CDR3 DNA follows: TGTGCCAGCAGTGTTTCAGTGAACACTGAAGCTTTCTTT.